The clone carrying this T cell receptor (beta chain) was seen just once. The data originate from a study of shared clonotypes between healthy human individuals. Study context: Donors were a couple of women and a few men aged 18 to 49.

Researchers divided each subset's genomic DNA evenly across several immunoSEQ plates. Original handling: As immunoSEQ supplied junction-only sequences (without quality scores), filtering differed. The method was immunoSEQ multiplex PCR; TCRdb's version includes in-frame clones alone and lacks a portion of them. That table furnishes V, J and clone size, whereas the DNA furnished D and trimming. The table includes around 2.5 million clones, over 85% detected once. Between the trimmed V and J ends, which lost 7 bases and 1 base, there was a span of 16 bases. The CDR3 extends over 15 amino acids. Germline V gives CDR1 MDHEN, CDR2 SYDVKM. A CD45RA-negative memory subset and a CD45RA+ naive subset were separated from the CD4+ cells.

This sequence joins TRBV28 and TRBJ1-2; D is perhaps TRBD1 (6 bases). The TCR comes from a man aged 18 to 35 in good health. Some clones in this sample may be carry-over from other donors' samples. The sample comprised naive CD4+ T cells from PBMCs. Sample subset: CD45RA+ positively selected. The DNA for the CDR3 is TGTGCCAGCACCCCGGGGGGCAGTGTTAACTATGGCTACACCTTC. This sequence encodes CASTPGGSVNYGYTF.